This T cell receptor beta chain was identified in a study of blood T cells in healthy people across ages. Trimming removed 4 bases from V and 0 bases from J, with 10 bases in between. In germline, CDR1 is SQVTM, CDR2 ANQGSEA. This CDR3 contains 15 residues. Each sample provided at least 5.5 micrograms of extracted total RNA. Combining a sample-barcoded 5' primer with a J-beta primer mix, a second PCR ran for roughly 7 to 12 cycles. Sequencing yielded, for each sample, at least 2.5 million paired-end reads carrying CDR3. TCRdb passed the 5' RACE reads through MiXCR, listing each CDR3 protein once. The sample records about 1.7 million distinct CDR3 sequences, roughly 27% being singletons. Study-level results: Getting older went along with TCR beta diversity per million T cells dropping roughly linearly. Unknown CMV status may confound age-related changes in expanded clones.

This clonotype was seen repeatedly, ten times or more. No antigen is known for it. V gene TRBV29-1 combines with J gene TRBJ2-6; weak D call: TRBD2 (5 bases). Sequenced sample: blood. The sequence came from a woman aged 25 to 39 in good health. For the CDR3, the DNA is TGCAGCGTTGTTGAGGGAAGCTCTGGGGCCAACGTCCTGACTTTC. It codes for CSVVEGSSGANVLTF. Full variable domain (outside the CDR3, taken from reference TRBV29-1 and TRBJ2-6): SAVISQKPSRDICQRGTSLTIQCQVDSQVTMMFWYRQQPGQSLTLIATANQGSEATYESGFVIDKFPISRPNLTFSTLTVSNMSPEDSSIYLCSVVEGSSGANVLTFGAGSRLTVL.